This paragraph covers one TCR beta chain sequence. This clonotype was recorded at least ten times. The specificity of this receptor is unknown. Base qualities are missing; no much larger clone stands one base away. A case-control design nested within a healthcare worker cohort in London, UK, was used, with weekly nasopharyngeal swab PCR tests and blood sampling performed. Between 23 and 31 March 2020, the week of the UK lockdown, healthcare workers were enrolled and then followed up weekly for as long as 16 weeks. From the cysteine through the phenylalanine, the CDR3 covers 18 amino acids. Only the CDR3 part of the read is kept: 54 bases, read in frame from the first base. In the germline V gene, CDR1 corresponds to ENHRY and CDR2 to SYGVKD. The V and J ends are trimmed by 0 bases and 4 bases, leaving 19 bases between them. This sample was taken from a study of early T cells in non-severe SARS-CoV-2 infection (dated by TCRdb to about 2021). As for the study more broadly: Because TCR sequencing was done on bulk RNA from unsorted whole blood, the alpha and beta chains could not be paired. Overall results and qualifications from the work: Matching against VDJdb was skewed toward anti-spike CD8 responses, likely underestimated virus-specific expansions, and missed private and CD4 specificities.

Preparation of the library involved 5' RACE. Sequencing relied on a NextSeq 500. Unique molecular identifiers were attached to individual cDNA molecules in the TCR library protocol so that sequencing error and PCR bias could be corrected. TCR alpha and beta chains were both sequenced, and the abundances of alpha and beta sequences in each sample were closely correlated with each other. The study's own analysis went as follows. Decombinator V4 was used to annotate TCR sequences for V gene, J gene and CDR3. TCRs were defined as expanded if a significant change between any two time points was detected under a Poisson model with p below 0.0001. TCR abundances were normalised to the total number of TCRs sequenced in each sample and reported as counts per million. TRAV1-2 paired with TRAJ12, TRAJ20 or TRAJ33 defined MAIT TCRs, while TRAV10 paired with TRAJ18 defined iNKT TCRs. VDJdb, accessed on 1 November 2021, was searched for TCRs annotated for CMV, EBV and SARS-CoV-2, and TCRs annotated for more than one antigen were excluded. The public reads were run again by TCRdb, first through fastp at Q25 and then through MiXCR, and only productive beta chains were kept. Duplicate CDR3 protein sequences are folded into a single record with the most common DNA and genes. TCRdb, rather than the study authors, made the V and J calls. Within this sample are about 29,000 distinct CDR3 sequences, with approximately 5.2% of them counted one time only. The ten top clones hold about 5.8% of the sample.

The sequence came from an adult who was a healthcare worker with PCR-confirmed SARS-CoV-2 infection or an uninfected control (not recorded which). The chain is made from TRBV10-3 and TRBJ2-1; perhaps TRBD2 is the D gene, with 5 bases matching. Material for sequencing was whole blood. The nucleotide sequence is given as TGTGCCATCAGTGAGTCGCGGTTGAGGGATACCCCTTACAATGAGCAGTTCTTC. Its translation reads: CAISESRLRDTPYNEQFF.